The 32 T cell receptor beta chains below come from one sample, sequenced in a study of OX40 agonist ivuxolimab in advanced cancers. Only in-frame clones appear in the TCRdb table, and some are missing; sequencing was by immunoSEQ multiplex PCR. This table holds roughly 30,000 clones, 90% to 95% found once. The sequencing here drew on CD4+ or CD8+ T cells sorted from blood, taken in a trial of the OX40 agonist ivuxolimab. All receptors derive from an adult with an advanced solid tumor such as melanoma, head and neck, liver or kidney cancer.

The gene calls are TRBV5-4 and TRBJ2-1; D call uncertain. Trimming took 0 bases from V and 7 from J, leaving 17 bases between them. From germline, CDR1 is SGHNT and CDR2 YYREEE (reference sequence). The CDR3 totals 16 residues. The CDR3 reads CASSLAGRHPWNEQFF. For the CDR3, the DNA is TGTGCCAGCAGCTTGGCTGGCAGGCACCCCTGGAATGAGCAGTTCTTC.

The CDR3 protein is CASSVGGQGPGTEAFF. The CDR3 region has the DNA TGTGCCAGCAGCGTAGGGGGTCAGGGGCCGGGGACTGAAGCTTTCTTT. J is TRBJ1-1 and V is TRBV9, with TRBD1 as a possible D gene (6 bases). This CDR3 has 16 amino acids. Germline values: CDR1 SGDLS, CDR2 YYNGEE. V was clipped by 0 bases and J by 5 bases, with 17 bases between them.

This sequence joins TRBV28 and TRBJ2-1; 7 bases align to TRBD2. The CDR3 covers 14 residues. V was clipped by 0 bases and J by 10 bases; unmatched bases: 6. CDR1 and CDR2 (germline): MDHEN, SYDVKM. Here the CDR3 DNA reads TGTGCCAGCAGTTTATGGCGGGAGCCCGGGGAGCAGTTCTTC. Its protein product is CASSLWREPGEQFF. Full variable domain (missing parts from reference TRBV28 and TRBJ2-1): DVKVTQSSRYLVKRTGEKVFLECVQDMDHENMFWYRQDPGLGLRLIYFSYDVKMKEKGDIPEGYSVSREKKERFSLILESASTNQTSMYLCASSLWREPGEQFFGPGTRLTVL.

The chain combines TRBV4-3 with TRBJ2-1, with 12 bases that match TRBD2. This CDR3 region has 17 residues. Germline CDR1 LGHNA, CDR2 YSLEER. With V trimmed by 3 bases and J by 6 bases, 9 bases remained unmatched. CDR3 residues: CASSQTHTSGRSNEQFF. The CDR3 DNA is TGCGCCAGCAGCCAGACCCACACTAGCGGGAGGTCCAATGAGCAGTTCTTC.

The rearrangement links TRBV9 to TRBJ1-6; D gene ambiguous. This CDR3 has 13 residues. V was pared by 2 bases and J by 14 bases, with 14 bases between. Germline V gives CDR1 SGDLS, CDR2 YYNGEE. The CDR3 protein is CASSVPPETSLHF. CDR3 coding DNA: TGTGCCAGCAGCGTGCCGCCCGAGACATCCCTCCACTTT.

Comments on this clone: A junction end diverges from the germline sequence, so it may reflect a read error. The rearrangement links TRBV9 to TRBJ2-7, with 7 positions matching TRBD2. Germline CDR1 reads SGDLS; CDR2 reads YYNGEE. The CDR3 length is 8 residues. The CDR3 DNA reads as TGTGCCAACCGCCCTAGCGGCTTC. Encoded protein: CANRPSGF.

The J gene is TRBJ2-1, the V gene TRBV7-9, with TRBD2 matching over 8 bases. J lost 10 bases, V lost 1 base, and 12 bases had no gene match. CDR1 and CDR2 (germline): SEHNR, FQNEAQ (reference sequence). This CDR3 comprises 16 residues. The CDR3 sequence is CASSLVGGAWAVEQFF. CDR3 nucleotides: TGTGCCAGCAGCTTAGTCGGGGGGGCTTGGGCGGTAGAGCAGTTCTTC. Using reference TRBV7-9 and TRBJ2-1 for the parts outside the CDR3, the full variable domain is DTGVSQNPRHKITKRGQNVTFRCDPISEHNRLYWYRQTLGQGPEFLTYFQNEAQLEKSRLLSDRFSAERPKGSFSTLEIQRTEQGDSAMYLCASSLVGGAWAVEQFFGPGTRLTVL.

CDR3 residues: CASSSVDSGNTIYF. CDR3 nucleotides: TGTGCCAGTAGCTCGGTGGATTCTGGAAACACCATATATTTT. This rearrangement joins TRBV19 to TRBJ1-3, with no clear D. This CDR3 comprises 14 residues. CDR1 is LNHDA, CDR2 SQIVND, per germline (reference sequence). Trimming stripped 6 bases from V and 1 base from J, with 10 bases between. The full variable domain, rest sourced from reference TRBV19 and TRBJ1-3, is DGGITQSPKYLFRKEGQNVTLSCEQNLNHDAMYWYRQDPGQGLRLIYYSQIVNDFQKGDIAEGYSVSREKKESFPLTVTSAQKNPTAFYLCASSSVDSGNTIYFGEGSWLTVV.

This clone appeared once. This chain links TRBV28 with TRBJ2-3; tentative D call: TRBD2 (7 bases). Germline V lookup: CDR1 MDHEN, CDR2 SYDVKM. There are 14 residues in the CDR3. Deletions cut 5 bases from V and 2 bases from J, with 11 bases between. CDR3 sequence: CASSGEGHTDTQYF. The DNA for the CDR3 is TGTGCCAGCAGTGGGGAGGGACACACAGATACGCAGTATTTT.

The rearrangement uses TRBV21-1 and TRBJ1-1; the table names TRBD1, a call not compared with the DNA. TRBV21-1 is a pseudogene locus. The CDR3 is made up of 13 amino acids. CDR3 in amino acids: CASGQGLKAEAFF. CDR3 nucleotides: TGTGCCAGTGGACAGGGTTTGAAAGCTGAAGCTTTCTTT.

The genes are TRBV28 and TRBJ2-4; 9 bases align to TRBD1. There are 16 residues in the CDR3. Germline V gives CDR1 MDHEN, CDR2 SYDVKM. Unmatched junction bases numbered 9, after V lost 6 bases and J lost 3 bases. CDR3 sequence (DNA): TGTGCCAGCAGCGTCCCTCCGGGACAGGGCAAAAACATTCAGTACTTC. Translating gives CASSVPPGQGKNIQYF.

The V gene is TRBV5-6, the J gene TRBJ2-5; D is perhaps TRBD1 or TRBD2 (5 bases each). Per the germline V gene, CDR1 is SGHDT and CDR2 is YYEEEE. This CDR3 has 16 residues. Trimming removed 4 bases from V and 7 bases from J, with 23 bases in between. CDR3 residues: CASSPSYYTLRGTQYF. The DNA for the CDR3 is TGTGCCAGCAGCCCTTCATACTACACCCTGAGGGGGACCCAGTACTTC.

This rearrangement joins TRBV7-9 to TRBJ2-1, with TRBD1 identical over 9 bases. CDR1 and CDR2 from the germline V gene are SEHNR and FQNEAQ (reference sequence). The CDR3 has 14 amino acids. J was trimmed by 7 bases and V by 3 bases; bases with no gene match: 4. CDR3 sequence reads: CASSFDRGWNEQFF. CDR3 DNA: TGTGCCAGCAGCTTCGACAGGGGGTGGAATGAGCAGTTCTTC.

The count of this clone is one. The CDR3 is CASGGTIPDTQYF. Here the CDR3 DNA reads TGCGCCAGCGGGGGCACCATTCCAGATACGCAGTATTTT. The chain employs TRBV10-1 and TRBJ2-3; possibly TRBD1 for D (6 bases). Trimming shortened V by 8 bases and J by 4 bases, and 13 bases separated the two germline ends. CDR1 and CDR2 from the germline V gene are WNHNN and SYGVQD (reference sequence). The CDR3 extends over 13 amino acids.

This sequence joins TRBV4-3 and TRBJ2-1; 7 nucleotides align to TRBD1. Germline lookup yields CDR1 LGHNA and CDR2 YSLEER. This CDR3 is 15 amino acids long. Trimming at V came to 4 bases and at J to 2 bases, leaving 5 bases not matched to a gene. The CDR3 nucleotides read TGCGCCAGCAGCCTTACCGGGACAGCCTACAATGAGCAGTTCTTC. As protein: CASSLTGTAYNEQFF.

CDR3 bases: TGTGCCAGCACTGGCTCCTACAATGAGCAGTTCTTC. Its translation is CASTGSYNEQFF. The chain links TRBV11-2 to TRBJ2-1; unclear D gene. The ends were cut back, 7 bases at V and 0 bases at J, with 4 bases in the middle. The CDR3 covers 12 residues. The V gene's germline CDR1 is SGHAT and CDR2 FQNNGV.

CDR3 protein: CASSQVLGQGAERAKNIQYF. As DNA, the CDR3 is TGCGCCAGCAGCCAAGTACTGGGACAGGGGGCCGAAAGGGCCAAAAACATTCAGTACTTC. V and J are TRBV4-3 and TRBJ2-4; 12 bases are shared with TRBD1. V dropped 1 base and J dropped 1; count of bases not matched to a gene: 11. This CDR3 region has 20 residues. Germline V lookup: CDR1 LGHNA, CDR2 YSLEER.

The table lists this clone with a few counts. The chain recombines TRBV7-9 with TRBJ2-1; unclear D gene. With 3 bases removed from V and 3 bases from J, the gap between germline ends came to 3 bases. The CDR3 has 12 residues. CDR1 and CDR2 (germline): SEHNR, FQNEAQ (reference sequence). The CDR3 bases are TGTGCCAGCAGCTTGAGCTACAATGAGCAGTTCTTC. This codes for CASSLSYNEQFF.

The gene calls are TRBV2 and TRBJ1-3; a possible D gene is TRBD1 (6 bases). The V end lost 6 bases, the J end lost 10 bases, and 13 bases lay between the germline ends. This CDR3 spans 12 amino acids. Germline assignment: CDR1 SNHLY and CDR2 FYNNEI. CDR3 nucleotide sequence: TGTGCCAGCAGCCTCGGGGGCGGTACCATATATTTT. Residues: CASSLGGGTIYF.

V usage is TRBV6-1 and J usage is TRBJ2-7; D gene unclear. The germline V gene has CDR1 MNHNS and CDR2 SASEGT. Trimming removed 2 bases at V and 3 bases at J, with 8 bases between. The CDR3 loop spans 13 amino acids. CDR3 in DNA: TGTGCCAGCAGTGAAACGGTAGTCTACGAGCAGTACTTC. This sequence encodes CASSETVVYEQYF.

The table lists this clone with a count of one. This rearrangement joins TRBV27 to TRBJ2-7, with D possibly being TRBD1 (6 bases). The CDR3 is 14 residues long. The germline V gene encodes CDR1 MNHEY and CDR2 SMNVEV (reference sequence). V lost 2 bases, J lost 2 bases, and 10 bases lay in between. In DNA form, the CDR3 reads TGTGCCAGCAGTTTACTCGCAGGGGCCTACGAGCAGTACTTC. This encodes CASSLLAGAYEQYF.

This clone came up once. The chain uses TRBV28 and TRBJ1-1; 8 positions match TRBD1. With 10 bases clipped from V and 2 bases from J, the junction kept 12 bases outside the gene matches. The CDR3 contains 15 residues. Germline loops: CDR1 MDHEN, CDR2 SYDVKM. CDR3 loop: CATTAGTGLNTEAFF. CDR3 sequence (DNA): TGTGCCACTACCGCCGGGACAGGCTTAAACACTGAAGCTTTCTTT.

The gene calls are TRBV29-1 and TRBJ2-2; D is perhaps TRBD2 (5 bases). The germline gives CDR1 SQVTM, CDR2 ANQGSEA. Trimming left V 1 base short and J 1 base short, with 7 bases between. CDR3 size: 14 residues. CDR3 nucleotides: TGCAGCGTTGAAGGGGGAGAGAACACCGGGGAGCTGTTTTTT. Residues: CSVEGGENTGELFF.

The genes are TRBV7-9 and TRBJ1-1; D not resolved. The V and J ends lost 1 base and 0 bases respectively, with 6 bases between them. The CDR3 is 14 amino acids. Per the germline V gene, CDR1 is SEHNR and CDR2 is FQNEAQ (reference sequence). CDR3 amino acids: CASSLGLMNTEAFF. Here the CDR3 DNA reads TGTGCCAGCAGCTTAGGTCTGATGAACACTGAAGCTTTCTTT.

This clone was seen only once. The rearrangement uses TRBV7-9 and TRBJ2-1; 11 bases are a match to TRBD2. Germline CDR1 and CDR2: SEHNR and FQNEAQ (reference sequence). The V gene end was trimmed by 5 bases and the J gene end by 4 bases; junction bases not matched to a gene: 4. The CDR3 is 15 amino acids. The CDR3 DNA follows: TGTGCCAGCAGCCGCGGACTAGCGGGTTACAATGAGCAGTTCTTC. This codes for CASSRGLAGYNEQFF.

The chain carries TRBV27 and TRBJ2-3; 7 bases align to TRBD2. The J segment lost 2 bases and the V segment lost 3 bases, leaving 8 bases of the junction unmatched. The CDR3 contains 16 residues. Per the germline V gene, CDR1 is MNHEY and CDR2 is SMNVEV (reference sequence). The CDR3 DNA reads as TGTGCCAGCAGTTTCCTCGGCGGGGGATTCACAGATACGCAGTATTTT. It specifies CASSFLGGGFTDTQYF.

The chain has TRBV5-6 and TRBJ1-1, with D tentatively TRBD1 (6 bases). CDR3 length: 13 amino acids. Trimming took off 2 bases at V and 8 bases at J, with 13 bases between the two ends. Germline values: CDR1 SGHDT, CDR2 YYEEEE. The CDR3 loop reads CASSFGGRPEAFF. The CDR3 nucleotides are TGTGCCAGCAGCTTTGGGGGGCGGCCCGAAGCTTTCTTT.

DNA for the CDR3: TGTGCCAGCAGTTTATCGTGGGGCAGGGCAGGCTACGAGCAGTACTTC. It specifies CASSLSWGRAGYEQYF. The gene calls are TRBV27 and TRBJ2-7, with a tentative D call TRBD1 (5 bases). Germline values: CDR1 MNHEY, CDR2 SMNVEV (reference sequence). Trimming took 0 bases from V and 3 from J, leaving 15 bases between them. There are 16 residues in the CDR3.

The chain uses TRBV5-6 and TRBJ2-6, with a possible D match to TRBD2 (6 bases). The CDR3 sequence is 19 residues long. The ends were cut back, 4 bases at V and 0 bases at J, with 20 bases in the middle. The germline V gene has CDR1 SGHDT and CDR2 YYEEEE. The CDR3 nucleotides are TGTGCCAGCAGCGCGGCGGGGTGGCAGGAGTACTCTGGGGCCAACGTCCTGACTTTC. Translated, it gives CASSAAGWQEYSGANVLTF. Full variable domain (remainder filled in from reference TRBV5-6 and TRBJ2-6): DAGVTQSPTHLIKTRGQQVTLRCSPKSGHDTVSWYQQALGQGPQFIFQYYEEEERQRGNFPDRFSGHQFPNYSSELNVNALLLGDSALYLCASSAAGWQEYSGANVLTFGAGSRLTVL.

J is TRBJ1-3 and V is TRBV11-2; a possible D gene is TRBD1 (5 bases). The germline V and J ends were trimmed by 5 bases and 4 bases, with 15 bases remaining between them. CDR3 size: 15 residues. The V gene's germline CDR1 is SGHAT and CDR2 FQNNGV. The CDR3 DNA follows: TGTGCCAGCAGCCCGCGGGACTGGGCCGGAAACACCATATATTTT. Protein sequence: CASSPRDWAGNTIYF.

This chain connects TRBV28 to TRBJ2-7, with a possible D match to TRBD1 (5 bases). V lost 6 bases and J lost 4, with 7 bases in between. Germline V gene data show CDR1 as MDHEN and CDR2 as SYDVKM. The CDR3 extends over 11 amino acids. The CDR3 DNA follows: TGTGCCAGCAGGACAGCGTACGAGCAGTACTTC. It is translated as CASRTAYEQYF.

CDR3 nucleotides: TGTGCCAGCAGCTTGGAAGCATCTACCGGCTACGAGCAGTACTTC. This encodes CASSLEASTGYEQYF. The chain links TRBV5-6 to TRBJ2-7; D is ambiguous. The CDR3 spans 15 residues. V lost 0 bases, J lost 3 bases, and 13 bases lay in between. From germline, CDR1 is SGHDT and CDR2 YYEEEE. Full variable domain (rest looked up from reference TRBV5-6 and TRBJ2-7): DAGVTQSPTHLIKTRGQQVTLRCSPKSGHDTVSWYQQALGQGPQFIFQYYEEEERQRGNFPDRFSGHQFPNYSSELNVNALLLGDSALYLCASSLEASTGYEQYFGPGTRLTVT.